This TCR beta chain was captured in a study of T cells in Graves' hyperthyroidism and ophthalmopathy. This clonotype has a count of ten or more. A lack of ophthalmopathy progression within 18 months defined stable Graves' hyperthyroidism. The V gene's germline CDR1 is MDHEN and CDR2 SYDVKM. J gave up 3 bases and V 5 bases, and 11 bases lay outside the gene matches. The CDR3 loop spans 17 amino acids. The investigators amplified TCR beta CDR3 regions from RNA transcripts. Using the HTBI primer set, a first-round RT-PCR was run on the TCR CDR3. Using its own MiXCR run on the multiplex PCR reads, TCRdb lists one record per CDR3 protein. The data show approximately 710,000 distinct CDR3 sequences, around a sixth seen once.

The V and J genes are TRBV28 and TRBJ2-2, with 8 nucleotides matching TRBD2. The receptor was derived from a man aged 45-65 years with Graves' hyperthyroidism. The material sequenced was blood. CDR3 in DNA: TGTGCCAGCAGTCAAACCCGTCGGGAGGGTTACACCGGGGAGCTGTTTTTT. Amino acids: CASSQTRREGYTGELFF. Looking up the rest from reference TRBV28 and TRBJ2-2 gives the full variable domain: DVKVTQSSRYLVKRTGEKVFLECVQDMDHENMFWYRQDPGLGLRLIYFSYDVKMKEKGDIPEGYSVSREKKERFSLILESASTNQTSMYLCASSQTRREGYTGELFFGEGSRLTVL.